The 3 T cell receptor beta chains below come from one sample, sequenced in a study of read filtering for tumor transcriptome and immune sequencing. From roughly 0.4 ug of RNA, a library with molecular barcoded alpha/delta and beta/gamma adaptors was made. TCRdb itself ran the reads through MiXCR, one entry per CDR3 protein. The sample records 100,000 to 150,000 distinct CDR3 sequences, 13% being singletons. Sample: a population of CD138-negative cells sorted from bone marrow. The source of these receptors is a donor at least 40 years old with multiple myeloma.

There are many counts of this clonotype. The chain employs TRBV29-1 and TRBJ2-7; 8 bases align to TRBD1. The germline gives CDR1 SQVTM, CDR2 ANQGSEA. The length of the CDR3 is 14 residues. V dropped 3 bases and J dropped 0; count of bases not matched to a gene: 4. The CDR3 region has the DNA TGCAGCGTTGAGCGGCAGGGGGCCTCCTACGAGCAGTACTTC. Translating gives CSVERQGASYEQYF.

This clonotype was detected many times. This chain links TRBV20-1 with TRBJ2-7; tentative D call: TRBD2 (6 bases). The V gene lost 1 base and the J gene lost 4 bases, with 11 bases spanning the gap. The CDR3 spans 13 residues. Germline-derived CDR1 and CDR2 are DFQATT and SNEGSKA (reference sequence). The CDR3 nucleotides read TGCAGTGCTAGAGGGAGGGAGCTTTACGAGCAGTACTTC. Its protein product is CSARGRELYEQYF.

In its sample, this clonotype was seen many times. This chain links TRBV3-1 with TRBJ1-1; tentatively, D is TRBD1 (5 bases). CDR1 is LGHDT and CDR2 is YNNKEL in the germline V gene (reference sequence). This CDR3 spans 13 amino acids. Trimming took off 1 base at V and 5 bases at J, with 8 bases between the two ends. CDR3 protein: CASSQGQRTEAFF. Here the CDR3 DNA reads TGTGCCAGCAGCCAAGGACAGAGGACTGAAGCTTTCTTT.